Each of the 23 T cell receptor beta chains below was sequenced from the same sample in a study of cytomegalovirus exposure and HLA in healthy donors. PCR employed 60 Vbeta and 13 Jbeta primers. TCRdb's copy holds only in-frame clones and misses some; the assay was immunoSEQ multiplex PCR. In the table there are about 160,000 clones, approximately 80% of which are singletons. Sequencing was done on a sample of PBMCs. The receptors come from a man younger than 30 in good health and CMV-seronegative.

The gene calls are TRBV27 and TRBJ2-2; no clear D gene. This CDR3 region has 12 residues. Germline loops: CDR1 MNHEY, CDR2 SMNVEV (reference sequence). Trimming removed 3 bases from V and 5 bases from J, with 4 bases in between. Written as DNA, the CDR3 is TGTGCCAGCAGTTTTCCGACCGGGGAGCTGTTTTTT. It is translated as CASSFPTGELFF.

The chain is built from TRBV2 and TRBJ1-3, with D perhaps TRBD1 (6 bases). Per the germline V gene, CDR1 is SNHLY and CDR2 is FYNNEI. The CDR3 has 14 amino acids. V lost 6 bases, J lost 5 bases, and 14 bases lay in between. The CDR3 nucleotides read TGTGCCAGCAGAGCCTTGGGGGCGAGAAACACCATATATTTT. Translating it yields CASRALGARNTIYF.

The chain carries TRBV6-1 and TRBJ2-5; TRBD2 matches 9 bases. This CDR3 comprises 16 residues. The germline V gene has CDR1 MNHNS and CDR2 SASEGT. Trimming at V came to 2 bases and at J to 5 bases, leaving 9 bases not matched to a gene. CDR3 amino acids: CASSEFVLAGVETQYF. The DNA for the CDR3 is TGTGCCAGCAGTGAATTCGTCTTAGCGGGAGTGGAGACCCAGTACTTC.

V gene TRBV4-3 combines with J gene TRBJ2-1; tentatively, D is TRBD2 (6 bases). This CDR3 comprises 16 residues. Germline V gene sequence: CDR1 LGHNA, CDR2 YSLEER. V gave up 4 bases and J gave up 2 bases, with 15 bases separating them. The CDR3 sequence: CASSLGGEGTYNEQFF. DNA for the CDR3: TGCGCCAGCAGCCTCGGAGGGGAAGGCACCTACAATGAGCAGTTCTTC.

This rearrangement joins TRBV6-5 to TRBJ2-2; TRBD1 might be the D (6 bases). CDR1 MNHEY and CDR2 SVGAGI come from the germline V gene. The V end was cut by 3 bases, the J end by 5 bases, with 10 bases between. The CDR3 has 14 residues. The CDR3 is CASSYPGETGELFF. The DNA of the CDR3 is TGTGCCAGCAGTTATCCAGGGGAAACCGGGGAGCTGTTTTTT.

This clone was picked up a small number of times. The rearrangement uses TRBV5-1 and TRBJ2-3, with 10 bases identical to TRBD2. The V gene's germline CDR1 is SGHRS and CDR2 YFSETQ. The V gene end was trimmed by 5 bases and the J gene end by 4 bases; junction bases not matched to a gene: 7. This CDR3 has 15 amino acids. CDR3: CASRSSGGGADTQYF. The CDR3 nucleotides are TGCGCCAGCAGGTCTAGCGGGGGAGGAGCAGATACGCAGTATTTT.

The rearrangement links TRBV7-9 to TRBJ2-1; 7 bases align to TRBD1. Germline loops: CDR1 SEHNR, CDR2 FQNEAQ (reference sequence). V shed 1 base, J shed 12 bases, and the junction held 6 bases outside the gene matches. This CDR3 region has 13 residues. The DNA of the CDR3 is TGTGCCAGCAGCTTAGGACAGGGAATTCGGCAGTTCTTC. The encoded protein is CASSLGQGIRQFF. Full variable domain (outside the CDR3, taken from reference TRBV7-9 and TRBJ2-1): DTGVSQNPRHKITKRGQNVTFRCDPISEHNRLYWYRQTLGQGPEFLTYFQNEAQLEKSRLLSDRFSAERPKGSFSTLEIQRTEQGDSAMYLCASSLGQGIRQFFGPGTRLTVL.

J is TRBJ1-5 and V is TRBV6-5; TRBD1 aligns across 7 bases. V trimming: 7 bases; J trimming: 2 bases; junction bases outside the gene matches: 8. The CDR3 is 15 residues long. CDR1 and CDR2 from the germline V gene are MNHEY and SVGAGI. The CDR3 spells CASKQGRYGNQPQHF. The CDR3 DNA reads as TGTGCCAGCAAACAGGGGCGGTACGGCAATCAGCCCCAGCATTTT.

CDR3 nucleotide sequence: TGTGCCAGCAGCTTAGTGACAGGGGGAAACTCCTACGAGCAGTACTTC. It specifies CASSLVTGGNSYEQYF. V and J are TRBV7-8 and TRBJ2-7; 9 bases match TRBD1. The CDR3 consists of 16 residues. V shed 1 base and J 0 bases; nucleotides not matched to a gene: 4. In germline, CDR1 is SGHVS, CDR2 FQNEAQ.

The chain combines TRBV5-4 with TRBJ2-1; D is possibly TRBD1 (6 bases). This CDR3 spans 14 amino acids. With 3 bases removed from V and 6 bases from J, the gap between germline ends came to 13 bases. Germline loops: CDR1 SGHNT, CDR2 YYREEE (reference sequence). CDR3 sequence reads: CASSSPEGVNEQFF. DNA for the CDR3: TGTGCCAGCAGCTCCCCCGAGGGGGTCAATGAGCAGTTCTTC.

This chain joins TRBV10-1 and TRBJ2-2; 7 positions match TRBD1. Germline values: CDR1 WNHNN, CDR2 SYGVQD (reference sequence). CDR3 length: 15 residues. The V gene end was trimmed by 0 bases and the J gene end by 7 bases; junction bases not matched to a gene: 5. Written as DNA, the CDR3 is TGCGCCAGCAGTGAGTCACAAGGGGGCCACGGGGAGCTGTTTTTT. Translating gives CASSESQGGHGELFF.

This clone was recorded once. This sequence joins TRBV12-5 and TRBJ1-2, with D perhaps TRBD1 (6 bases). The CDR3 covers 12 residues. Germline V gene data show CDR1 as LGHNT and CDR2 as FRNRAP. V lost 7 bases, J lost 3 bases, and 9 bases lay in between. This chain's CDR3 is CASVGADYGYTF. Written as DNA, the CDR3 is TGTGCTAGTGTGGGGGCGGACTATGGCTACACCTTC.

This chain connects TRBV29-1 to TRBJ1-2; TRBD1 matches 8 bases. Germline V gene sequence: CDR1 SQVTM, CDR2 ANQGSEA. With 0 bases clipped from V and 2 bases from J, the junction kept 2 bases outside the gene matches. This CDR3 is built from 14 residues. CDR3: CSVEDRQGNYGYTF. The CDR3 bases are TGCAGCGTTGAAGACCGACAGGGGAACTATGGCTACACCTTC.

The rearrangement links TRBV18 to TRBJ1-5; maybe TRBD1 (6 bases). This CDR3 comprises 16 residues. Trimming took off 3 bases at V and 0 bases at J, with 12 bases between the two ends. Germline V gives CDR1 KGHSH, CDR2 LQKENI. In DNA, the CDR3 is TGTGCCAGCTCACCCTGGACAGCTAATAGCAATCAGCCCCAGCATTTT. Translated: CASSPWTANSNQPQHF.

The rearrangement joins TRBV19 to TRBJ2-3; D perhaps matches TRBD2 (5 bases). This CDR3 region has 14 residues. Germline CDR1 and CDR2: LNHDA and SQIVND (reference sequence). Trimming removed 2 bases at V and 4 bases at J, with 10 bases between. DNA for the CDR3: TGTGCCAGTAGTATAAGCAGAGGGCCAGATACGCAGTATTTT. Translated: CASSISRGPDTQYF.

The chain couples TRBV6-1 to TRBJ1-3, with TRBD1 identical over 7 bases. V was pared by 7 bases and J by 0 bases, with 6 bases of the junction left unmatched. The CDR3 covers 15 residues. The V gene's germline CDR1 is MNHNS and CDR2 SASEGT. The CDR3 nucleotides are TGTGCCAGCACTCGACAGGGAGCCTCTGGAAACACCATATATTTT. Its protein is CASTRQGASGNTIYF.

The V and J genes are TRBV2 and TRBJ2-3, with D maybe TRBD2 (6 bases). Trimming removed 5 bases from V and 6 bases from J, with 15 bases in between. Germline values: CDR1 SNHLY, CDR2 FYNNEI. The CDR3 runs 14 residues. The CDR3 spells CASSWDSSEDTQYF. CDR3 sequence (DNA): TGTGCCAGCAGTTGGGACTCCAGTGAGGATACGCAGTATTTT.

The chain joins TRBV30 to TRBJ1-2, with TRBD1 as a possible D gene (5 bases). The CDR3 has 13 residues. V was cut by 0 bases and J by 4 bases, with 9 bases left in between. CDR1 is GTSNPN, CDR2 SVGIG, per germline (reference sequence). The CDR3, as DNA: TGTGCCTGGAGTGTTTGGGGGGGCTATGGCTACACCTTC. Translation: CAWSVWGGYGYTF.

The chain joins TRBV4-1 to TRBJ1-6; no definite D call. The germline gives CDR1 MGHRA, CDR2 YSYEKL. V was shortened by 0 bases and J by 9 bases, with 6 bases between the two germline ends. The CDR3 sequence is 13 residues long. This CDR3 reads CASSQELGSPLHF. The CDR3 nucleotides read TGCGCCAGCAGCCAAGAACTAGGTTCACCCCTCCACTTT.

This chain connects TRBV7-9 to TRBJ2-7, with D possibly being TRBD1 (6 bases). Germline V gene sequence: CDR1 SEHNR, CDR2 FQNEAQ (reference sequence). The ends were cut back, 5 bases at V and 7 bases at J, with 9 bases in the middle. The length of the CDR3 is 11 residues. CDR3 coding DNA: TGTGCCAGCAGCGACCAGGGGGAGCAGTACTTC. Protein sequence: CASSDQGEQYF.

Here the CDR3 reads CASNGQGANTGELFF. The CDR3 DNA reads TGTGCCAGCAACGGACAGGGGGCGAACACCGGGGAGCTGTTTTTT. The chain couples TRBV28 to TRBJ2-2; 10 positions agree with TRBD1. This CDR3 comprises 15 residues. The V and J ends lost 7 bases and 0 bases, in that order; junction bases with no gene match: 2. CDR1 and CDR2 (germline): MDHEN, SYDVKM. The full variable domain, in which reference TRBV28 and TRBJ2-2 provide the parts outside the CDR3, is DVKVTQSSRYLVKRTGEKVFLECVQDMDHENMFWYRQDPGLGLRLIYFSYDVKMKEKGDIPEGYSVSREKKERFSLILESASTNQTSMYLCASNGQGANTGELFFGEGSRLTVL.

V usage is TRBV30 and J usage is TRBJ2-7; D may be TRBD1 (5 bases). Germline lookup yields CDR1 GTSNPN and CDR2 SVGIG (reference sequence). Trimming pared 5 bases from V and 3 bases from J, leaving 11 bases between. CDR3 length: 12 residues. This chain's CDR3 is CAWGAESYEQYF. In DNA form, the CDR3 reads TGTGCCTGGGGGGCGGAGAGCTACGAGCAGTACTTC.

Written as DNA, the CDR3 is TGTGCCAGCAGTGACAGAGCGGGAGTATCAGATACGCAGTATTTT. Residues: CASSDRAGVSDTQYF. This chain uses TRBV6-4 with TRBJ2-3, with TRBD2 matching 8 bases. Germline V gene lookup returns CDR1 MRHNA and CDR2 SNTAGT. J was trimmed by 4 bases and V by 2 bases; bases with no gene match: 5. The CDR3 consists of 15 residues.